This entry lists 26 T cell receptor beta chains sequenced from one sample in a study of blood T cells in healthy people across ages. Combining a sample-barcoded 5' primer with a J-beta primer mix, a second PCR ran for 7 to 11 cycles. Via MiXCR, TCRdb re-called the 5' RACE reads, giving one row per CDR3 protein. The sample holds some 930,000 distinct CDR3 sequences, under 35% seen once. The same specimen was also included in a second study, on T cells of mothers and their children.

The sequenced sample consisted of blood. These TCRs come from a woman in her thirties or forties in good health.

This clonotype showed up many times. The V call is TRBV29-1, the J call TRBJ1-2, with 7 nucleotides matching TRBD1. Germline-derived CDR1 and CDR2 are SQVTM and ANQGSEA. The ends lost 7 bases at V and 5 bases at J; junction bases unmatched: 4. The CDR3 is made up of 11 amino acids. CDR3 sequence reads: CSASGGYGYTF. The CDR3 DNA follows: TGCAGCGCATCAGGGGGGTATGGCTACACCTTC.

The chain recombines TRBV7-2 with TRBJ1-4; weak D call: TRBD1 (6 bases). V lost 5 bases and J 8 bases, leaving 18 bases between the germline ends. Looked up from germline, CDR1 is SGHTA and CDR2 is FQGNSA. The length of the CDR3 is 15 residues. CDR3 in DNA: TGTGCCAGCAGCCAGGGGAGGGGCGTACAGGAAAAACTGTTTTTT. This sequence encodes CASSQGRGVQEKLFF.

Only a few counts were recorded for this clonotype. The V call is TRBV7-2, the J call TRBJ2-7; no clear D. V shed 4 bases and J shed 2 bases, with 12 bases lying between them. CDR1 and CDR2 (germline): SGHTA, FQGNSA. The length of the CDR3 is 14 residues. In DNA, the CDR3 is TGTGCCAGCAGCTCCTATGGAGAGGCCTACGAGCAGTACTTC. The encoded protein is CASSSYGEAYEQYF.

CDR3 sequence: CASSSPVAGVSPLHF. The DNA of the CDR3 is TGTGCCAGCAGCAGCCCGGTTGCAGGGGTCTCACCCCTCCACTTT. The chain is built from TRBV7-8 and TRBJ1-6; TRBD1 might be the D (6 bases). This CDR3 comprises 15 residues. CDR1 and CDR2 (germline): SGHVS, FQNEAQ. The V end lost 5 bases, the J end lost 10 bases, and 18 bases lay between the germline ends.

The rearrangement uses TRBV7-6 and TRBJ2-3; TRBD2 is a possible D gene (5 bases). V was clipped by 0 bases and J by 4 bases, with 11 bases between them. The germline CDR1 and CDR2 sequences are SGHVS and FNYEAQ. This CDR3 comprises 15 residues. CDR3 nucleotides: TGTGCCAGCAGCTTAGCGCATACTAGTCCAGATACGCAGTATTTT. It yields the protein CASSLAHTSPDTQYF.

This clonotype has only a few counts. The rearrangement links TRBV28 to TRBJ1-2, with 7 bases lining up with TRBD1. Germline-derived CDR1 and CDR2 are MDHEN and SYDVKM. V shed 11 bases and J 5 bases; nucleotides not matched to a gene: 11. The CDR3 spans 13 residues. CDR3 protein: CACLHEGAYGYTF. CDR3 DNA sequence: TGTGCCTGTCTCCATGAGGGGGCTTATGGCTACACCTTC.

The sample holds a few counts of this clonotype. This rearrangement joins TRBV5-1 to TRBJ1-2; D is possibly TRBD1 (6 bases). The CDR3 length is 14 residues. Germline CDR1 SGHRS, CDR2 YFSETQ. Trimming removed 4 bases at V and 2 bases at J, with 12 bases between. This CDR3 reads CASSPVQGNYGYTF. Written as DNA, the CDR3 is TGCGCCAGCAGCCCGGTACAGGGAAACTATGGCTACACCTTC.

Here the CDR3 DNA reads TGCGCCAGCAGCCAAGATCGTGTGACAGGACCCAGCGGCGAGCAGTACTTC. Amino acid sequence: CASSQDRVTGPSGEQYF. This chain uses TRBV4-3 with TRBJ2-5, with D possibly TRBD1 on 6 matching bases. TRBJ2-7 explains the end of the DNA better; the J call may be wrong. Germline-derived CDR1 and CDR2 are LGHNA and YSLEER. The CDR3 is made up of 17 amino acids.

J is TRBJ1-5 and V is TRBV30, with 9 bases that match TRBD1. This CDR3 contains 14 residues. The V and J ends lost 1 base and 5 bases, in that order; junction bases with no gene match: 3. The germline V gene encodes CDR1 GTSNPN and CDR2 SVGIG (reference sequence). CDR3 protein: CAWSDRGLDQPQHF. DNA of the CDR3: TGTGCCTGGAGTGACAGGGGGCTCGATCAGCCCCAGCATTTT.

As regards this clonotype: Lacking the conserved final phenylalanine or tryptophan, this CDR3 likely reflects a read error. This chain uses TRBV6-5 with TRBJ1-2; TRBD1 matches at 12 bases. The junction had 12 bases not matched to a gene; V was cut back by 6 bases and J by 4 bases. Germline V gene data show CDR1 as MNHEY and CDR2 as SVGAGI. There are 17 residues in the CDR3. CDR3 coding DNA: TGTGCCAGCAGGCCCGGGACAGGGGGCGCAGGGCCCTATGGCTACACCGTC. Translating it yields CASRPGTGGAGPYGYTV.

This clonotype appeared a few times. The chain employs TRBV28 and TRBJ1-5; D is undetermined. The CDR3 has 13 amino acids. Germline lookup yields CDR1 MDHEN and CDR2 SYDVKM. The ends were cut back, 3 bases at V and 6 bases at J, with 9 bases in the middle. The CDR3 region has the DNA TGTGCCAGCAGTTTTGGTCCGACTCAGCCCCAGCATTTT. It is translated as CASSFGPTQPQHF.

This clonotype was counted many times. V usage is TRBV5-1 and J usage is TRBJ2-7; 11 bases align to TRBD1. CDR3 length: 15 residues. V dropped 2 bases and J dropped 4; count of bases not matched to a gene: 5. Germline CDR1 SGHRS, CDR2 YFSETQ. CDR3 DNA: TGCGCCAGCAGCTTCCCGGGACAGGGGGTATACGAGCAGTACTTC. Amino acid sequence: CASSFPGQGVYEQYF.

V usage is TRBV4-3 and J usage is TRBJ2-4; the match to TRBD2 covers 9 bases. The CDR3 covers 15 residues. The junction had 13 bases not matched to a gene; V was cut back by 3 bases and J by 13 bases. Germline CDR1 is LGHNA and CDR2 is YSLEER. Here the CDR3 DNA reads TGCGCCAGCAGCCAGGAAGGACTAGCGATGGATGAGCAGTACTTC. Amino acid sequence: CASSQEGLAMDEQYF.

This rearrangement joins TRBV12-3 or TRBV12-4 to TRBJ2-3; TRBD2 is a possible D gene (5 bases). CDR3 length: 14 residues. The V end lost 6 bases, the J end lost 4 bases, and 14 bases lay between the germline ends. In DNA, the CDR3 is TGTGCCAGCAGCCCCCTTGGGAGCGCAGATACGCAGTATTTT. It codes for CASSPLGSADTQYF.

This clonotype was seen repeatedly, ten times or more. CDR3 region: CASSHGRGSGANVLTF. CDR3 DNA: TGCGCCAGCAGCCATGGCAGGGGCTCTGGGGCCAACGTCCTGACTTTC. V is TRBV4-3 and J is TRBJ2-6; TRBD1 is a possible D gene (6 bases). The V end was cut by 3 bases, the J end by 0 bases, with 9 bases between. The CDR3 is 16 residues long. Germline CDR1 is LGHNA and CDR2 is YSLEER.

This chain links TRBV27 with TRBJ2-1; the D gene is possibly TRBD2 (6 bases). Germline V gene sequence: CDR1 MNHEY, CDR2 SMNVEV (reference sequence). The CDR3 covers 15 residues. Deletions cut 0 bases from V and 8 bases from J, with 14 bases between. CDR3 bases: TGTGCCAGCAGTTTATCGAGATCGGGGGAGTATGAGCAGTTCTTC. Its translation is CASSLSRSGEYEQFF.

This clonotype was seen repeatedly, ten times or more. This chain connects TRBV29-1 to TRBJ2-7, with D perhaps TRBD1 (5 bases). V lost 6 bases to trimming and J lost 0 bases, with 15 bases between them. The germline CDR1 and CDR2 sequences are SQVTM and ANQGSEA. CDR3 size: 14 residues. This chain's CDR3 is CSVATGATSYEQYF. The CDR3 bases are TGCAGCGTCGCAACAGGAGCGACCTCCTACGAGCAGTACTTC.

V is TRBV20-1 and J is TRBJ1-2; tentative D call: TRBD1 (5 bases). The germline gives CDR1 DFQATT, CDR2 SNEGSKA (reference sequence). Trimming stripped 2 bases from V and 2 bases from J, with 15 bases between. The CDR3 contains 15 residues. The CDR3 loop is CSARLKGLANYGYTF. The CDR3 coding sequence is TGCAGTGCTAGACTTAAGGGGTTAGCCAACTATGGCTACACCTTC.

The chain has TRBV20-1 and TRBJ2-5; D may be TRBD1 or TRBD2 (5 bases each). CDR3 length equals 13 residues. The V gene lost 3 bases and the J gene lost 2 bases, with 10 bases spanning the gap. Germline-derived CDR1 and CDR2 are DFQATT and SNEGSKA (reference sequence). CDR3 in amino acids: CSASRDGQETQYF. The CDR3 DNA sequence: TGCAGTGCTAGTCGGGACGGGCAAGAGACCCAGTACTTC.

On this clonotype: This could be a read error, since a much larger clone is one nucleotide away. The chain uses TRBV4-2 and TRBJ2-7; 7 bases are a match to TRBD1. Per germline, CDR1 LGHNA and CDR2 YNFKEQ. Trimming took 1 base from V and 2 from J; bases not matched to a gene: 8. CDR3 length: 16 amino acids. CDR3 sequence (DNA): TGTGCCAGCAGCCAAGGTCAGGACAGGTGGACCTACGAGCAGTACTTC. It encodes CASSQGQDRWTYEQYF.

A word on this clonotype: Just one base apart from a much larger clone, this may be a read error. This sequence joins TRBV29-1 and TRBJ2-7; D is possibly TRBD1 (6 bases). V lost 4 bases and J 9 bases, leaving 19 bases between the germline ends. CDR3 size: 13 residues. CDR1 is SQVTM and CDR2 is ANQGSEA in the germline V gene. The CDR3 DNA reads as TGCAGCGTTGCTGGAGAGGGGGTCCACGGGCAGTACTTC. Translating it yields CSVAGEGVHGQYF.

With respect to this clonotype: A single base separates this from a much larger clone, so it may be a read error. This chain connects TRBV6-1 to TRBJ1-5; D perhaps matches TRBD1 (6 bases). The length of the CDR3 is 15 residues. Between the trimmed V and J ends, which lost 4 bases and 1 base, there was a span of 11 bases. The V gene's germline CDR1 is MNHNS and CDR2 SASEGT. The CDR3 sequence is CASSGGGISNQPQHF. The CDR3 DNA reads as TGTGCCAGCAGTGGAGGGGGTATCAGCAATCAGCCCCAGCATTTT.

The rearrangement links TRBV27 to TRBJ1-4; 7 positions agree with TRBD1. The germline V gene encodes CDR1 MNHEY and CDR2 SMNVEV (reference sequence). The CDR3 is made up of 14 amino acids. Trimming cost V 6 bases and J 8 bases; bases outside gene matches: 9. The CDR3 nucleotides are TGTGCCAGCAGCCCGCGGACAGGCAGGGAAAAACTGTTTTTT. Protein product: CASSPRTGREKLFF.

The genes are TRBV20-1 and TRBJ2-4, with D possibly matching TRBD2 (7 bases). The J call may be in error: the DNA end matches TRBJ2-7 better. Germline V gene lookup returns CDR1 DFQATT and CDR2 SNEGSKA (reference sequence). The CDR3 consists of 12 residues. The CDR3, as DNA: TGCAGTGCAACAGGGACTACCTACGAGCAGTACTTC. This gives the protein CSATGTTYEQYF.

This clonotype was detected only once. This chain joins TRBV11-1 and TRBJ2-1; 9 positions agree with TRBD2. V dropped 0 bases and J dropped 1; count of bases not matched to a gene: 16. CDR3 length equals 21 residues. Per the germline V gene, CDR1 is SGHAT and CDR2 is FQDESV (reference sequence). CDR3 amino acids: CASSLALLAGRLGGSYNEQFF. In DNA, the CDR3 is TGTGCCAGCAGCTTAGCGTTACTAGCGGGTCGTTTGGGTGGTTCCTACAATGAGCAGTTCTTC.

This clonotype was seen ten or more times. This CDR3 reads CASGTSGFKGGSYEQYF. The CDR3 nucleotides are TGTGCCAGCGGAACTTCGGGGTTCAAGGGGGGTTCTTACGAGCAGTACTTC. This chain connects TRBV28 to TRBJ2-7; D could derive from TRBD1 or TRBD2 (6 bases each). Germline CDR1 is MDHEN and CDR2 is SYDVKM. The CDR3 loop spans 17 amino acids. V was pared by 8 bases and J by 4 bases, with 27 bases between.